A single sample is the source of the 9 T cell receptor beta chains below, sequenced in a study of glioma-infiltrating T cells. Amplification of TCR alpha and beta CDR3 regions from RNA used iRepertoire nested multiplex PCR. One entry per CDR3 protein, called by TCRdb with MiXCR from the multiplex PCR reads. This sample has around 90,000 distinct CDR3 sequences, with approximately 39% found just once. Material: glioma tissue, nonneoplastic brain tissue, or PBMCs (not recorded which). Receptor source: a human donor with low-grade glioma or glioblastoma, undergoing nonglioma brain surgery, or in good health (not recorded which).

This clonotype has a count of ten or more. The V call is TRBV18, the J call TRBJ2-1, with 7 bases aligning to TRBD1. Trimming removed 3 bases from V and 0 bases from J; junction bases left unmatched: 2. Germline V gene lookup returns CDR1 KGHSH and CDR2 LQKENI. The CDR3 consists of 15 residues. CDR3 loop: CASSPGQSSYNEQFF. Here the CDR3 DNA reads TGTGCCAGCTCACCGGGACAGAGCTCCTACAATGAGCAGTTCTTC.

This clonotype appeared many times. The chain has TRBV19 and TRBJ2-1; possible D gene TRBD2, 6 bases. Germline-derived CDR1 and CDR2 are LNHDA and SQIVND (reference sequence). This CDR3 is built from 14 residues. Trimming took 6 bases from V and 3 from J, leaving 12 bases between them. The DNA of the CDR3 is TGTGCCAGTAGGTGGGGAGCGGGCTACAATGAGCAGTTCTTC. This sequence encodes CASRWGAGYNEQFF.

Written as DNA, the CDR3 is TGTGCCAGCAGCTTAGCCCAGCGGGATGGGACCCAGTACTTC. Amino acid sequence: CASSLAQRDGTQYF. J is TRBJ2-5 and V is TRBV11-2; 7 bases agree with TRBD2. The CDR3 covers 14 residues. J gave up 7 bases and V 1 base, and 6 bases lay outside the gene matches. The V gene's germline CDR1 is SGHAT and CDR2 FQNNGV.

This clonotype was seen a few times. This chain links TRBV29-1 with TRBJ1-1; D uncertain. Trimming stripped 4 bases from V and 3 bases from J, with 12 bases between. Germline V gives CDR1 SQVTM, CDR2 ANQGSEA. There are 13 residues in the CDR3. CDR3 in amino acids: CSVAREMDTEAFF. The CDR3 DNA reads as TGCAGCGTTGCTAGGGAAATGGACACTGAAGCTTTCTTT.

The chain uses TRBV27 and TRBJ2-1; 11 bases align to TRBD1. Germline-derived CDR1 and CDR2 are MNHEY and SMNVEV (reference sequence). The V segment lost 4 bases and the J segment 8 bases; nucleotides outside the gene matches: 4. The CDR3 covers 14 residues. CDR3: CASSYRDRGYEQFF. The CDR3 DNA reads as TGTGCCAGCAGTTACCGGGACAGGGGGTATGAGCAGTTCTTC.

This clonotype was counted many times. The chain combines TRBV3-1 with TRBJ1-3, with D maybe TRBD1 (6 bases). The CDR3 spans 15 residues. Germline V gene data show CDR1 as LGHDT and CDR2 as YNNKEL (reference sequence). V lost 3 bases and J 2 bases, leaving 11 bases between the germline ends. CDR3 coding DNA: TGTGCCAGCAGCCACCTGACAGGCCCTGGAAACACCATATATTTT. It encodes CASSHLTGPGNTIYF.

This clonotype was found many times. The V call is TRBV6-1, the J call TRBJ1-1; maybe TRBD1 (6 bases). In germline, CDR1 is MNHNS, CDR2 SASEGT. Between the trimmed V and J ends, which lost 5 bases and 4 bases, there was a span of 11 bases. This CDR3 contains 13 residues. CDR3 region: CASSQGRSTEAFF. The DNA for the CDR3 is TGTGCCAGCAGTCAGGGGAGGAGCACTGAAGCTTTCTTT.

This clonotype came up many times. This sequence joins TRBV7-9 and TRBJ1-3; D remains ambiguous. V lost 7 bases to trimming and J lost 4 bases, with 11 bases between them. Germline V gene data show CDR1 as SEHNR and CDR2 as FQNEAQ (reference sequence). This CDR3 comprises 13 residues. The DNA of the CDR3 is TGTGCCAGCACCATGATGGGGGGAAACACCATATATTTT. Its protein is CASTMMGGNTIYF.

By sample fraction, this clonotype is medium-sized. The DNA for the CDR3 is TGTGCCAGCAGTACTAGCGGGGGAAATGAGCAGTTCTTC. Protein product: CASSTSGGNEQFF. This chain connects TRBV6-2 or TRBV6-3 to TRBJ2-1; TRBD2 aligns across 11 bases. Germline V gives CDR1 MNHEY, CDR2 SVGEGT. J lost 7 bases, V lost 5 bases, and 1 base had no gene match. This CDR3 region has 13 residues.